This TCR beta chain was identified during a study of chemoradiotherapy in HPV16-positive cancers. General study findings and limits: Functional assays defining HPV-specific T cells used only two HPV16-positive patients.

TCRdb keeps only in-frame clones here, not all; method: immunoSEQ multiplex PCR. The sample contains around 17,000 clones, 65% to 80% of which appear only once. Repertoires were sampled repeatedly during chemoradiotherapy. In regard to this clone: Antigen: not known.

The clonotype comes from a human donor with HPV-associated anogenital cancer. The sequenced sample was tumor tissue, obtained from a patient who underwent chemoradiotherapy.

The CDR3 region has the DNA TGTGCCAGCAGCCCCCTCGCGGGGGCCTACAATGAGCAGTTCTTC. Encoded protein: CASSPLAGAYNEQFF. V and J are TRBV4-2 and TRBJ2-1; 7 nucleotides align to TRBD2. This CDR3 spans 15 amino acids. Germline V gene lookup returns CDR1 LGHNA and CDR2 YNFKEQ. V gave up 4 bases and J gave up 2 bases; unmatched junction bases: 5.